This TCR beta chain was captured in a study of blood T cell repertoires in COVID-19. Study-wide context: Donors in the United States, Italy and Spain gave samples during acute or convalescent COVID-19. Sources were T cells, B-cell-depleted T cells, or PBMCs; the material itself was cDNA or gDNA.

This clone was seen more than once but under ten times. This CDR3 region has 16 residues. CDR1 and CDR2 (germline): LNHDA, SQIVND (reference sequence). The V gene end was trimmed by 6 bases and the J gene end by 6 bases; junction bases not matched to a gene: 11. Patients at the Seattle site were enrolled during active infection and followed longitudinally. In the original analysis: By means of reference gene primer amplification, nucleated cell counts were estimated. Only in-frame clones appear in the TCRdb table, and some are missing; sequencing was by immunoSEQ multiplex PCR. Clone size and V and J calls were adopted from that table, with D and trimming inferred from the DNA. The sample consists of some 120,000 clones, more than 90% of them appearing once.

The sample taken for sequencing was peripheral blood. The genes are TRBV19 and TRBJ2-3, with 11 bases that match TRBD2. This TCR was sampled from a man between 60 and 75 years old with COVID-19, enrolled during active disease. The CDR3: CASRTLAGGPSDTQYF. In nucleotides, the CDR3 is TGTGCCAGTAGAACCTTAGCGGGAGGGCCATCCGATACGCAGTATTTT.